The present entry profiles one TCR beta chain with its context. The antigen is undetermined. The entry originates in a study of OX40 agonist ivuxolimab in advanced cancers. As for the study in general: It was ivuxolimab, an agonistic anti-OX40 (CD134) antibody, that patients were treated with.

Study-wide results and limits: Several nonresponders also turned out to have low normalized T-cell clonal expansion. Average numbers of expanded clones were greater in CD8+ T cells than in CD4+.

Sequencing used immunoSEQ multiplex PCR; TCRdb keeps in-frame clones, though not all of them. The table has 37,000 or so clones, around 83% seen once. CDR3 length equals 14 residues. V was trimmed by 4 bases and J by 3 bases, leaving 12 bases between them. Germline V gives CDR1 SGHNT, CDR2 YYREEE (reference sequence). The chain joins TRBV5-4 to TRBJ2-3; TRBD2 is a possible D gene (5 bases). The TCR originated in an adult with an advanced solid tumor such as melanoma, head and neck, liver or kidney cancer. Here the sequenced sample was CD4+ or CD8+ T cells sorted from blood, taken in a trial of the OX40 agonist ivuxolimab. CDR3 bases: TGTGCCAGCAGCCCGGCGGGTCAGACAGATACGCAGTATTTT. Residues: CASSPAGQTDTQYF.